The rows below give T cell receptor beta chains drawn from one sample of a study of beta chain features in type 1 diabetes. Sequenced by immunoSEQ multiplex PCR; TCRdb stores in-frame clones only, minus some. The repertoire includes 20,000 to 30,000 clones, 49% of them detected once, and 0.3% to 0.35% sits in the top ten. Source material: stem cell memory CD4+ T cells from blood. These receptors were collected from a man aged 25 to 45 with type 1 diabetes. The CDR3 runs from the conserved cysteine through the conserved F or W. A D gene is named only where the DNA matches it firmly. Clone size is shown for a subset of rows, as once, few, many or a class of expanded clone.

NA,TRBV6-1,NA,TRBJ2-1,CASTTVGGTGEQFF,TGTGCCAGCACCACAGTGGGGGGGACAGGTGAGCAGTTCTTC
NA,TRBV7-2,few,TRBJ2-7,CASREPGQLSYEQYF,TGTGCCAGCAGGGAACCGGGACAACTCTCCTACGAGCAGTACTTC
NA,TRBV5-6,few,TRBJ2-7,CASSLDAGATYEQYF,TGTGCCAGCAGCTTGGACGCAGGGGCTACCTACGAGCAGTACTTC
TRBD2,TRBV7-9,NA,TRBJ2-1,CASSSRLAGGVDEQFF,TGTGCCAGCAGCAGCCGGCTAGCGGGAGGGGTTGATGAGCAGTTCTTC
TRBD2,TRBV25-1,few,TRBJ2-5,CASGDWEGTQYF,TGTGCCAGCGGAGACTGGGAGGGGACCCAGTACTTC
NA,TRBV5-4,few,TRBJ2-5,CASSFFFDSGGGETQYF,TGTGCCAGCAGCTTTTTCTTCGACTCCGGGGGTGGAGAGACCCAGTACTTC
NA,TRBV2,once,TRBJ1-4,CASGQVEEKLFF,TGTGCCAGCGGGCAGGTTGAGGAAAAACTGTTTTTT
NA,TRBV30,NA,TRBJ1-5,CAWGTSSNQPQHF,TGTGCCTGGGGGACAAGTAGCAATCAGCCCCAGCATTTT
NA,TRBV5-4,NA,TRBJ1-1,CASSSDRTSWTEAFF,TGTGCCAGCAGCTCTGACAGGACATCGTGGACTGAAGCTTTCTTT
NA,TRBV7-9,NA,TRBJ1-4,CASSLEAGLGEKLFF,TGTGCCAGCAGCTTAGAAGCAGGGCTCGGGGAAAAACTGTTTTTT
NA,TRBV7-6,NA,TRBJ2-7,CASSLDSRGEQYF,TGTGCCAGCAGCTTAGACAGTCGTGGGGAGCAGTACTTC
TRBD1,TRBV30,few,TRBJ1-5,CAWSVRDRANQPQHF,TGTGCCTGGAGCGTCCGGGACAGGGCGAATCAGCCCCAGCATTTT
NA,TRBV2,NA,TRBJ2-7,CASSVEPSYEQYF,TGTGCCAGCAGTGTGGAGCCATCCTACGAGCAGTACTTC
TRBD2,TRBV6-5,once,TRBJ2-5,CASRRGGLGETQYF,TGTGCCAGCAGGCGCGGGGGGCTTGGGGAGACCCAGTACTTC
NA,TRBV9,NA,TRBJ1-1,CASSGGGIGAEAFF,TGTGCCAGCAGCGGGGGGGGGATTGGCGCTGAAGCTTTCTTT
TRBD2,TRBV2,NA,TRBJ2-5,CASSDSGRALETQYF,TGTGCCAGCAGTGACTCCGGGAGGGCCTTGGAGACCCAGTACTTC
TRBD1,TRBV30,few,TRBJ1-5,CAWSTPTGGPQHF,TGTGCCTGGAGTACTCCGACAGGGGGGCCCCAGCATTTT
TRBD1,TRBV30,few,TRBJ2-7,CAWRAPGTGGHEQYF,TGTGCCTGGAGGGCCCCCGGGACAGGGGGCCACGAGCAGTACTTC
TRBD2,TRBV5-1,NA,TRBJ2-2,CASSQGLAGGTGELFF,TGCGCCAGCAGCCAGGGACTAGCGGGAGGCACCGGGGAGCTGTTTTTT
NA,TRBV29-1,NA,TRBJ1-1,CSVGLQGDTEAFF,TGCAGCGTTGGGTTGCAGGGTGACACTGAAGCTTTCTTT
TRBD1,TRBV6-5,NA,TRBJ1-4,CASSPRQGAGEKLFF,TGTGCCAGCAGTCCCAGACAGGGGGCAGGTGAAAAGCTGTTTTTT
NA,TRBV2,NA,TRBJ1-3,CASMGQGSGNTIYF,TGTGCCAGCATGGGGCAGGGGTCTGGAAACACCATATATTTT